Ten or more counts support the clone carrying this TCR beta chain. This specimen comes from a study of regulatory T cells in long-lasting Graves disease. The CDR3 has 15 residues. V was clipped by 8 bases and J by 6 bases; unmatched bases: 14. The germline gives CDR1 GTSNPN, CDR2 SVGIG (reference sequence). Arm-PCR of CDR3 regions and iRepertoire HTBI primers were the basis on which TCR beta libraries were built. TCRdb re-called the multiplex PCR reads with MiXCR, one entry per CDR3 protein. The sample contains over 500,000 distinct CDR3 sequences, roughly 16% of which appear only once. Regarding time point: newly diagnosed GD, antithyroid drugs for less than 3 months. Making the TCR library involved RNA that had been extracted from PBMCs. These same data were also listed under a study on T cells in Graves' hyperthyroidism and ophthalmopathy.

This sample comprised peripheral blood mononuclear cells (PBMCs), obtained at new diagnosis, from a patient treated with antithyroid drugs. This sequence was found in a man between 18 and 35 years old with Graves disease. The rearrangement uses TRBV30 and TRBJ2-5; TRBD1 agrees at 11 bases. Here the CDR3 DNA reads TGTGCCCGGGACCATCGGACAGGGGGCGGAAAGACCCAGTACTTC. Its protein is CARDHRTGGGKTQYF.